This TCR beta chain was obtained from a study of CD8+ T cells in alopecia areata. A note on this clone: Its antigen is unidentified.

Study-level results: Lesional scalp displayed greater clonality than normal scalp, most notably in alopecia totalis/universalis. Besides other cells, scalp samples also yield sequences of resident alphabeta T cells from normal skin.

Sequencing relied on a cDNA template that was reverse transcribed from extracted RNA. Produced via immunoSEQ multiplex PCR; TCRdb's table is partial and in-frame only. This sample carries 85,000 to 110,000 clones, around 59% of them seen once, and the ten largest clones take roughly 8.8%. The V segment lost 4 bases and the J segment 6 bases; nucleotides outside the gene matches: 15. This CDR3 spans 16 amino acids. The germline V gene encodes CDR1 SGHDT and CDR2 YYEEEE. This TCR was sampled from a human donor in good health. The chain combines TRBV5-6 with TRBJ2-7; 8 bases are a match to TRBD2. Sequencing was done on a sample of CD4+ T cells sorted from blood. The DNA for the CDR3 is TGTGCCAGCAGCCCCGGGGGGGCGGGGACTACGCGCGAGCAGTACTTC. This codes for CASSPGGAGTTREQYF.